There are many counts of the clone carrying this T cell receptor beta chain. Its antigen is undetermined. The sample comes from a study of T cells after yellow fever vaccination. Study-level points and caveats: Clones that expanded after primary vaccination mostly reappeared after the booster (96% CD4, about 89% CD8).

TCRdb re-analysed the 5' RACE reads in MiXCR, keeping a single row per CDR3 protein. Of around 180,000 distinct CDR3 sequences in the sample, approximately 6.2% were seen once. V was shortened by 0 bases and J by 3 bases, with 12 bases between the two germline ends. CDR3 length equals 15 residues. Germline V gives CDR1 SGHRS, CDR2 YFSETQ. Material: CD4+ T cells sorted from PBMCs, obtained on the day of the first yellow fever vaccination. The sequence was obtained from a man between 18 and 35 years old who received the YFV17D yellow fever vaccine. The chain is built from TRBV5-1 and TRBJ1-1, with D uncertain. The CDR3 region is CASSLVAFSDTEAFF. For the CDR3, the DNA is TGCGCCAGCAGCTTGGTAGCGTTTTCGGACACTGAAGCTTTCTTT. Full variable domain (remainder filled in from reference TRBV5-1 and TRBJ1-1): KAGVTQTPRYLIKTRGQQVTLSCSPISGHRSVSWYQQTPGQGLQFLFEYFSETQRNKGNFPGRFSGRQFSNSRSEMNVSTLELGDSALYLCASSLVAFSDTEAFFGQGTRLTVV.